The 5 T cell receptor beta chains below were found in one sample sequenced in a study of post-analysis software for immune sequencing data. Findings of the study overall: A few TRBV segments occurring more often in patients than controls included TRBV5-6, TRBV5-1 and TRBV20-1.

Their recognized antigens are unknown. TCR beta cDNA libraries had unique molecular identifiers. From the PCR reads, TCRdb called clonotypes with MiXCR, one entry per CDR3 protein. Of about 540,000 distinct CDR3 sequences listed, 30% to 40% were seen once; the top ten hold about 5.6%. Sequenced material: blood. These receptors came from a girl aged 2 to 17 with multiple sclerosis.

This clonotype came up many times. J is TRBJ2-3 and V is TRBV15; D unresolved. This CDR3 region has 14 residues. Germline-derived CDR1 and CDR2 are LNHNV and YYDKDF (reference sequence). V was shortened by 1 base and J by 5 bases, with 10 bases between the two germline ends. The CDR3 is CATSRGVLGDTQYF. For the CDR3, the DNA is TGTGCCACCAGCAGAGGGGTTTTAGGAGATACGCAGTATTTT.

The CDR3, as DNA: TGTGCCAGCAATCGGCCAGGAGATGAAGCTTTCTTT. It translates to CASNRPGDEAFF. The rearrangement joins TRBV28 to TRBJ1-1, with D uncertain. The CDR3 runs 12 residues. The V and J ends lost 7 bases and 7 bases respectively, with 13 bases between them. Germline loops: CDR1 MDHEN, CDR2 SYDVKM.

V gene TRBV7-2 combines with J gene TRBJ1-2, with a weak D call TRBD1 (6 bases). CDR1 and CDR2 (germline): SGHTA, FQGNSA. With 5 bases removed from V and 3 bases from J, the gap between germline ends came to 10 bases. This CDR3 has 13 residues. CDR3 amino acids: CASSQQGHYGYTF. The CDR3 DNA is TGTGCCAGCAGCCAACAGGGTCACTATGGCTACACCTTC.

This clonotype showed up just a few times. As DNA, the CDR3 is TGCAGTCCATTTGTTGGGACAGGGGCGGATACGCAGTATTTT. This codes for CSPFVGTGADTQYF. The genes are TRBV20-1 and TRBJ2-3, with TRBD1 identical over 10 bases. Germline CDR1 reads DFQATT; CDR2 reads SNEGSKA (reference sequence). The length of the CDR3 is 14 residues. After removal of 8 bases from V and 6 bases from J, the junction contained 11 bases not matched to a gene.

This clonotype turned up a few times. The chain carries TRBV10-3 and TRBJ1-1; the D is unclear. The CDR3 has 14 residues. The V gene lost 0 bases and the J gene lost 1 base, with 6 bases spanning the gap. CDR1 and CDR2 (germline): ENHRY, SYGVKD. This CDR3 reads CAISESVTNTEAFF. DNA of the CDR3: TGTGCCATCAGTGAGTCCGTGACGAACACTGAAGCTTTCTTT.